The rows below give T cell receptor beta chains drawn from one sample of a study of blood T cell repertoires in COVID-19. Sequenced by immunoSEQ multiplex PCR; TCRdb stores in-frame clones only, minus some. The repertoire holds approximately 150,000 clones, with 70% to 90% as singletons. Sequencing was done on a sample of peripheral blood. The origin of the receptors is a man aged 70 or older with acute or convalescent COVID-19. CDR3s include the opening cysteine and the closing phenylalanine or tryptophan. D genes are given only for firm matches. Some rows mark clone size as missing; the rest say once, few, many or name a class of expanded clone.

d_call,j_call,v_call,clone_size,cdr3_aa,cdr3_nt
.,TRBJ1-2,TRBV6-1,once,CASSEGGMRYGYTF,TGTGCCAGCAGTGAAGGAGGTATGCGGTATGGCTACACCTTC
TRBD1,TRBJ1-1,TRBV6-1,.,CASSEAGWNRGNTEAFF,TGTGCCAGCAGTGAAGCGGGTTGGAACAGGGGGAACACTGAAGCTTTCTTT
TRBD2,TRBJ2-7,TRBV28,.,CASTLGGGAEEQYF,TGTGCCAGCACCCTTGGCGGGGGGGCGGAAGAGCAGTACTTC
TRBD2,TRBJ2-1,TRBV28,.,CASSLVSGRAKDEQFF,TGTGCCAGCAGTTTAGTAAGTGGGAGGGCCAAAGATGAGCAGTTCTTC
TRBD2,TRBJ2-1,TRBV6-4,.,CASRPTSGGGNEQFF,TGTGCCAGCAGACCGACTAGCGGGGGGGGGAATGAGCAGTTCTTC
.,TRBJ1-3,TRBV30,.,CAWIGSYSGNTIYF,TGTGCCTGGATCGGGTCCTACTCTGGAAACACCATATATTTT
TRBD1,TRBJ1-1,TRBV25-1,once,CASVRQGNTEAFF,TGTGCCAGCGTCCGACAGGGAAACACTGAAGCTTTCTTT
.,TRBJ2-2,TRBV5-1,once,CASSLFRGYTGELFF,TGCGCCAGCAGCTTGTTCCGGGGGTACACCGGGGAGCTGTTTTTT
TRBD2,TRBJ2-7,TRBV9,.,CASSGGTSGRGEQYF,TGTGCCAGCAGCGGAGGGACTAGCGGGAGGGGCGAGCAGTACTTC
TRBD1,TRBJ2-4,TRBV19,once,CASSMGGTGGQNIQYF,TGTGCCAGTAGTATGGGTGGGACAGGGGGACAAAACATTCAGTACTTC
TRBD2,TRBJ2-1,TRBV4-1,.,CASSQEWTSGYNEQFF,TGCGCCAGCAGCCAAGAATGGACTAGCGGATACAATGAGCAGTTCTTC
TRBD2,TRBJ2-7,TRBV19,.,CASSMVSGSGNEQYF,TGTGCCAGTAGTATGGTCAGCGGGAGTGGGAACGAGCAGTACTTC
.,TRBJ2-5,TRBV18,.,CASSRYQETQYF,TGTGCCAGCTCCCGTTACCAAGAGACCCAGTACTTC
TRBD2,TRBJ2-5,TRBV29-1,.,CSVGASGSWETQYF,TGCAGCGTCGGGGCTAGCGGGAGTTGGGAGACCCAGTACTTC
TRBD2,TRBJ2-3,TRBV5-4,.,CASSLWRAGDTDTQYF,TGTGCCAGCAGCTTATGGCGGGCGGGGGACACAGATACGCAGTATTTT
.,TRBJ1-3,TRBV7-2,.,CASSLGLQSGNTIYF,TGTGCCAGCAGCCTGGGACTTCAGTCTGGAAACACCATATATTTT
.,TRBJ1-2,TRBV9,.,CASSPSGLYGYTF,TGTGCCAGCAGCCCATCAGGCCTCTATGGCTACACCTTC
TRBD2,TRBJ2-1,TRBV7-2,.,CASSPPGLAGVNEQFF,TGTGCCAGCAGCCCCCCCGGACTAGCGGGAGTAAATGAGCAGTTCTTC
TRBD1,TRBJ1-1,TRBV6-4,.,CASSDSTTGKTEAFF,TGTGCCAGCAGTGACTCGACGACAGGGAAGACTGAAGCTTTCTTT
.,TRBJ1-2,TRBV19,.,CASSLGGAAGFYTF,TGTGCCAGTAGTTTAGGTGGCGCGGCCGGGTTCTACACCTTC
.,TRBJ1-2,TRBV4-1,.,CASSPTVNGDYGYTF,TGCGCCAGCAGCCCAACAGTGAACGGTGACTATGGCTACACCTTC
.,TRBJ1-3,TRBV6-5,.,CASSRQDFSGDTIYF,TGTGCCAGCAGTAGACAGGATTTCTCCGGGGACACCATATATTTT
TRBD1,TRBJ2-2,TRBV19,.,CASSAGQGLANTGELFF,TGTGCCAGTAGTGCGGGACAGGGGTTAGCGAACACCGGGGAGCTGTTTTTT
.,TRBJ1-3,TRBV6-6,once,CASSDLSSGNTIYF,TGTGCCAGCAGTGATCTGAGCTCTGGAAACACCATATATTTT
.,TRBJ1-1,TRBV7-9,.,CASISDTGNTEAFF,TGTGCCAGCATCAGCGACACAGGGAACACTGAAGCTTTCTTT
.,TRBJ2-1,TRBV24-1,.,CATSDPLGGDYSYNEQFF,TGTGCCACCAGTGATCCCCTAGGGGGAGACTACTCCTACAATGAGCAGTTCTTC
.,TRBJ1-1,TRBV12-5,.,CASGLVLSGGGTEAFF,TGTGCTAGTGGTTTGGTACTATCCGGGGGAGGGACTGAAGCTTTCTTT
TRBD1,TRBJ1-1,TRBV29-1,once,CSVSPGQEGSGGAFF,TGCAGCGTTAGTCCGGGACAGGAGGGATCTGGGGGAGCTTTCTTT
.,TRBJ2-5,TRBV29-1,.,CSGKEGVRGETQYF,TGCAGCGGCAAGGAGGGCGTAAGAGGAGAGACCCAGTACTTC
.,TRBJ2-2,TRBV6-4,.,CASSGSNTGELFF,TGTGCCAGTAGCGGCTCGAACACCGGGGAGCTGTTTTTT
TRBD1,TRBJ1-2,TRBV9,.,CASSERQGAGGYTF,TGTGCCAGCAGCGAAAGACAGGGGGCTGGAGGCTACACCTTC
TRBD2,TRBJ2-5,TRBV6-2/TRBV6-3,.,CASSSGGAGVETQYF,TGTGCCAGCAGCTCCGGGGGAGCGGGAGTGGAGACCCAGTACTTC
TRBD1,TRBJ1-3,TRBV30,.,CAWTIVPTGLGNTIYF,TGTGCCTGGACTATTGTTCCGACAGGGCTAGGAAACACCATATATTTT
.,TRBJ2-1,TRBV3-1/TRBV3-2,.,CASSQEAGGGRNEQFF,TGTGCCAGCAGCCAAGAAGCGGGTGGGGGGAGGAATGAGCAGTTCTTC
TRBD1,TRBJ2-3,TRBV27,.,CASRGQGRDTQYF,TGTGCCAGCAGAGGACAGGGTAGGGATACGCAGTATTTT
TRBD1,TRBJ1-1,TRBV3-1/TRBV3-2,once,CASSRSTGVNTEAFF,TGTGCCAGCAGCCGTTCGACAGGGGTGAACACTGAAGCTTTCTTT
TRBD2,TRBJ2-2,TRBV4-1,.,CASSQDRASGRNAGELFF,TGCGCCAGCAGCCAAGATAGGGCTAGCGGGAGAAATGCCGGGGAGCTGTTTTTT
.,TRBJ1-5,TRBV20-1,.,CSASPGNGNQPQHF,TGCAGTGCTAGTCCGGGGAATGGCAATCAGCCCCAGCATTTT
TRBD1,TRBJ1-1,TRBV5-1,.,CASSLDGQGPTEAFF,TGCGCCAGCAGCTTGGATGGACAGGGTCCCACTGAAGCTTTCTTT